This T cell receptor beta chain derives from a study of CD8+CD57+ T cells in acquired aplastic anemia. The authors sequenced patients whose flow cytometry had shown CD8+CD57+ cell expansion. The TCR beta profiling, which covered VDJ combination and CDR3 sequence, was carried out using genomic DNA as the template. One entry per CDR3 protein results from TCRdb running MiXCR on the reads. The sample lists 150,000 to 200,000 distinct CDR3 sequences, less than 60% occurring once. V was pared by 6 bases and J by 4 bases, with 9 bases between. The germline V gene encodes CDR1 MNHEY and CDR2 SVGEGT. This CDR3 region has 12 residues.

This receptor was taken from a human donor with aplastic anemia. The sequenced material came from sorted CD4+, CD8+, or CD8+CD57+ T cells (not recorded which) from PBMCs. V usage is TRBV6-2 or TRBV6-3 and J usage is TRBJ1-2; no definite D call. CDR3 amino acids: CASSGGFYGYTF. The CDR3 DNA reads TGTGCCAGCAGCGGAGGGTTCTATGGCTACACCTTC.